Below are 9 T cell receptor beta chains sequenced from a single sample in a study of blood T cell repertoires in COVID-19. Repertoires were generated with immunoSEQ multiplex PCR, while TCRdb's copy carries only in-frame clones and drops some. This sample has tens of thousands of clones, with 65% to 85% found just once. Sequencing input: peripheral blood. The receptors originated from a man in his forties or fifties with active COVID-19.

The chain employs TRBV2 and TRBJ1-2; D might be TRBD1 (6 bases). Per germline, CDR1 SNHLY and CDR2 FYNNEI. This CDR3 contains 14 residues. V gave up 1 base and J gave up 4 bases, with 10 bases separating them. As DNA, the CDR3 is TGTGCCAGCAGTGAAGGGACAGCCTTCTATGGCTACACCTTC. It specifies CASSEGTAFYGYTF.

The chain is built from TRBV7-9 and TRBJ2-7, with D unresolved. Germline V gene lookup returns CDR1 SEHNR and CDR2 FQNEAQ (reference sequence). Between the trimmed V and J ends, which lost 1 base and 5 bases, there was a span of 3 bases. This CDR3 is 11 amino acids long. This CDR3 is CASSLGDEQYF. CDR3 in DNA: TGTGCCAGCAGCTTAGGAGACGAGCAGTACTTC.

The chain employs TRBV18 and TRBJ2-5; D not certain. V was trimmed by 5 bases and J by 1 base, leaving 11 bases between them. This CDR3 has 14 amino acids. Germline CDR1 and CDR2: KGHSH and LQKENI. CDR3 region: CASSNDPIQETQYF. The CDR3 nucleotides read TGTGCCAGCTCAAATGATCCTATCCAAGAGACCCAGTACTTC. The complete variable domain, with remaining parts taken from reference TRBV18 and TRBJ2-5, reads NAGVMQNPRHLVRRRGQEARLRCSPMKGHSHVYWYRQLPEEGLKFMVYLQKENIIDESGMPKERFSAEFPKEGPSILRIQQVVRGDSAAYFCASSNDPIQETQYFGPGTRLLVL.

The CDR3 is CASSFGPNKFSVVKQYF. CDR3 coding DNA: TGTGCCAGCAGTTTTGGGCCCAACAAGTTTTCCGTCGTCAAGCAGTACTTC. The V and J genes are TRBV27 and TRBJ2-7, with D unclear. This CDR3 has 17 amino acids. CDR1 MNHEY and CDR2 SMNVEV come from the germline V gene (reference sequence). V was shortened by 3 bases and J by 8 bases, with 26 bases between the two germline ends.

CDR3 sequence reads: CASSFSGLGEQYF. CDR3 DNA sequence: TGTGCCAGCAGTTTTTCAGGGTTAGGTGAGCAGTACTTC. The chain couples TRBV12-3 or TRBV12-4 to TRBJ2-7, with D possibly being TRBD1 (5 bases). Trimming pared 3 bases from V and 7 bases from J, leaving 13 bases between. The CDR3 is made up of 13 amino acids.

The chain combines TRBV20-1 with TRBJ1-5; 10 bases are a match to TRBD1. The CDR3 consists of 15 residues. The V gene end was trimmed by 3 bases and the J gene end by 6 bases; junction bases not matched to a gene: 8. Per the germline V gene, CDR1 is DFQATT and CDR2 is SNEGSKA (reference sequence). The CDR3 reads CSASGTGVFSQPQHF. DNA for the CDR3: TGCAGTGCTAGTGGGACAGGGGTGTTCAGTCAGCCCCAGCATTTT.

This clone rates as large. V is TRBV4-1 and J is TRBJ2-3; TRBD2 is a possible D gene (6 bases). There are 16 residues in the CDR3. Trimming removed 2 bases at V and 1 base at J, with 13 bases between. Germline CDR1 MGHRA, CDR2 YSYEKL. This CDR3 is CASSQFPGGGTDTQYF. In DNA, the CDR3 is TGCGCCAGCAGCCAATTTCCCGGGGGAGGCACAGATACGCAGTATTTT.

The J gene is TRBJ1-5, the V gene TRBV6-5; D gene uncertain. CDR1 is MNHEY and CDR2 is SVGAGI in the germline V gene. This CDR3 comprises 13 residues. V lost 5 bases to trimming and J lost 3 bases, with 8 bases between them. The DNA of the CDR3 is TGTGCCAGCAGTACACGACACAATCAGCCCCAGCATTTT. Its translation: CASSTRHNQPQHF.

This clone is a singleton in its sample. This sequence joins TRBV2 and TRBJ1-2, with D perhaps matching TRBD1 (6 bases). The V and J ends lost 5 bases and 7 bases respectively, with 11 bases between them. The CDR3 runs to 12 residues. Germline V gene lookup returns CDR1 SNHLY and CDR2 FYNNEI. In DNA form, the CDR3 reads TGTGCCAGCAGTACAGGGATGGCTGGCTACACCTTC. Protein product: CASSTGMAGYTF.